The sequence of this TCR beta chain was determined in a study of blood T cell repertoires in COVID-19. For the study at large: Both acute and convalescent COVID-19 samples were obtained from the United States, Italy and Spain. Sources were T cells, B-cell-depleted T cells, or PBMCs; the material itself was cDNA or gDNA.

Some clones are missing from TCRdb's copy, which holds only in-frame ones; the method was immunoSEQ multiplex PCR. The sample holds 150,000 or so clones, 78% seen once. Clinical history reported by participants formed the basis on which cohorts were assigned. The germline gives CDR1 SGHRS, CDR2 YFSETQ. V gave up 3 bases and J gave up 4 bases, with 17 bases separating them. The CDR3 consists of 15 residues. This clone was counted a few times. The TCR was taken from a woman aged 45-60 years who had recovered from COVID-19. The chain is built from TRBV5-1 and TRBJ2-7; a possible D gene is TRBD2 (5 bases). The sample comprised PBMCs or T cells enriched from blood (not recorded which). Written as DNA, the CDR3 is TGCGCCAGCAGCTCGTTGCCGGGAAAGGAGTACGAGCAGTACTTC. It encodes CASSSLPGKEYEQYF.